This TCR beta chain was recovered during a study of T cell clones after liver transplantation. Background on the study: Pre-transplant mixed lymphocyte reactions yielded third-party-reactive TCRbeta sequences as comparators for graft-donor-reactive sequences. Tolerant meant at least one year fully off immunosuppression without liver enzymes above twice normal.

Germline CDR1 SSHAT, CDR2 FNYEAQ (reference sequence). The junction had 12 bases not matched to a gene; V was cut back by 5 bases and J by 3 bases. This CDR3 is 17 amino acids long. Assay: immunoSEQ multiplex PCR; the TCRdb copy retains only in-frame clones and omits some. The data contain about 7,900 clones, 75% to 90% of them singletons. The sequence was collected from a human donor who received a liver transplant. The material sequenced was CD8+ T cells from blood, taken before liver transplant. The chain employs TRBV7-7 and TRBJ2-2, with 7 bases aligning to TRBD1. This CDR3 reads CASSPSLRDRDTGELFF. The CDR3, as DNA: TGTGCCAGCAGCCCCTCCCTCCGGGACAGAGACACCGGGGAGCTGTTTTTT.